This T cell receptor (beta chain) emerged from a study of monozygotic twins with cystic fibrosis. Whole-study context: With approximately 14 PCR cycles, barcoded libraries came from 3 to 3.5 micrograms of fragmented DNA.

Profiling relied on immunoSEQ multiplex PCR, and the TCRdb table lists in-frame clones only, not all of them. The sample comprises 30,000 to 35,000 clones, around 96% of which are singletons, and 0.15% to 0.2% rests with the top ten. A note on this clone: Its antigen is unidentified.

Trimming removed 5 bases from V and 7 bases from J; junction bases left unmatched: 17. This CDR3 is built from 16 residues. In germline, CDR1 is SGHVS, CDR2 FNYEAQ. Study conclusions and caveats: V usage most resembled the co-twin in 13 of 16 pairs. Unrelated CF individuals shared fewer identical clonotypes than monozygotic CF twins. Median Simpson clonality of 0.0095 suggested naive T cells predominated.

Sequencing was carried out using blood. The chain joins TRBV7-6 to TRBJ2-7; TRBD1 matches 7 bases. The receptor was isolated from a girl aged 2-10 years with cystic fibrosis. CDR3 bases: TGTGCCAGCAGCCTAGACAGGGACACTCCTCCTGAGGAGCAGTACTTC. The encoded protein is CASSLDRDTPPEEQYF.